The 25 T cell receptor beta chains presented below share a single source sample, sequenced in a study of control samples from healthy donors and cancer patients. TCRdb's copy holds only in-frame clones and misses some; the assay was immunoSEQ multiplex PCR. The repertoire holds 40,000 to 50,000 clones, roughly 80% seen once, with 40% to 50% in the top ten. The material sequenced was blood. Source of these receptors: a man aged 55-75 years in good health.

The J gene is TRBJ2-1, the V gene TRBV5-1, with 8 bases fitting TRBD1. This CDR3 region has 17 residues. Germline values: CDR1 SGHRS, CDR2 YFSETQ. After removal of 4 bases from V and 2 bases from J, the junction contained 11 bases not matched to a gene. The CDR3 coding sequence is TGCGCCAGCAGCCCCGCGGCCGGGACAGGAGCCTACAATGAGCAGTTCTTC. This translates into CASSPAAGTGAYNEQFF. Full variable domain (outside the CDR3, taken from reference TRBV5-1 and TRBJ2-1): KAGVTQTPRYLIKTRGQQVTLSCSPISGHRSVSWYQQTPGQGLQFLFEYFSETQRNKGNFPGRFSGRQFSNSRSEMNVSTLELGDSALYLCASSPAAGTGAYNEQFFGPGTRLTVL.

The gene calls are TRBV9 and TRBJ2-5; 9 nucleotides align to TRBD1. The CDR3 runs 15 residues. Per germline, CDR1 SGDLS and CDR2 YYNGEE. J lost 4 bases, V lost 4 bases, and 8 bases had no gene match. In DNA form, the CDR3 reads TGTGCCAGCAGCTCCCTGGGACAGGGAGGAGAGACCCAGTACTTC. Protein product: CASSSLGQGGETQYF. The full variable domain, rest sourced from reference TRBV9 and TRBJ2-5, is DSGVTQTPKHLITATGQRVTLRCSPRSGDLSVYWYQQSLDQGLQFLIQYYNGEERAKGNILERFSAQQFPDLHSELNLSSLELGDSALYFCASSSLGQGGETQYFGPGTRLLVL.

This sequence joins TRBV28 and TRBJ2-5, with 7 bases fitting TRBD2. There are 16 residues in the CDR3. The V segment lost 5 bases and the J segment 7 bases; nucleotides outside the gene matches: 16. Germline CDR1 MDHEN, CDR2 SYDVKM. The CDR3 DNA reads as TGTGCCAGCAGTCGTAGCGGGCCAATTCTTAAATGGACCCAGTACTTC. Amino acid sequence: CASSRSGPILKWTQYF.

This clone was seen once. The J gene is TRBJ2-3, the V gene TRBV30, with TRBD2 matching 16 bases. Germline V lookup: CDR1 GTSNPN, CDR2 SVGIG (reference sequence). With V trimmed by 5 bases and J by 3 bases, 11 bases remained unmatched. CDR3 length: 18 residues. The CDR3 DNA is TGTGCCTGGCGGGGGACTAGCGGGAGGGCCGGGTTGACAGATACGCAGTATTTT. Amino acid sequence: CAWRGTSGRAGLTDTQYF.

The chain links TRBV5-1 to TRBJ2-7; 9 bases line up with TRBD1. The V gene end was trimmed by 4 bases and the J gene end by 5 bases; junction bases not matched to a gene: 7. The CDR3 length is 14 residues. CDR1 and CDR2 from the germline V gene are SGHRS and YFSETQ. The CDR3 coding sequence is TGCGCCAGCAGCATTGGACAGGGGAGGAACGAGCAGTACTTC. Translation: CASSIGQGRNEQYF. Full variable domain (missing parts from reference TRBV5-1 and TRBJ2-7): KAGVTQTPRYLIKTRGQQVTLSCSPISGHRSVSWYQQTPGQGLQFLFEYFSETQRNKGNFPGRFSGRQFSNSRSEMNVSTLELGDSALYLCASSIGQGRNEQYFGPGTRLTVT.

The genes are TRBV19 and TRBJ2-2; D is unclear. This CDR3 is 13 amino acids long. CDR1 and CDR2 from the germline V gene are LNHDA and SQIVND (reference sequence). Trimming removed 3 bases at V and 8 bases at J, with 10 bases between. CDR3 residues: CASSMVAWGELFF. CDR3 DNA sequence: TGTGCCAGTAGTATGGTAGCATGGGGGGAGCTGTTTTTT. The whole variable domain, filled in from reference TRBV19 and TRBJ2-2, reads DGGITQSPKYLFRKEGQNVTLSCEQNLNHDAMYWYRQDPGQGLRLIYYSQIVNDFQKGDIAEGYSVSREKKESFPLTVTSAQKNPTAFYLCASSMVAWGELFFGEGSRLTVL.

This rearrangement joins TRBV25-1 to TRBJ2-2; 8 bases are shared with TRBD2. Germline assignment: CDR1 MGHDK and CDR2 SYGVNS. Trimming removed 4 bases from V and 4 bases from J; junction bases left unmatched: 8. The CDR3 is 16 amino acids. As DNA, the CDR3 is TGTGCCAGCAGTGCTCAAGCGGGAGTAAGCACCGGGGAGCTGTTTTTT. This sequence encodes CASSAQAGVSTGELFF.

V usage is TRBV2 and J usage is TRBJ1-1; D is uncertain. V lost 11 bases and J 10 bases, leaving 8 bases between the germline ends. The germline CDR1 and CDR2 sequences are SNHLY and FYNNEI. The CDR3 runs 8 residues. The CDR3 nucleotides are TGTGCCGGGTTGCTAGCTTTCTTT. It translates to CAGLLAFF.

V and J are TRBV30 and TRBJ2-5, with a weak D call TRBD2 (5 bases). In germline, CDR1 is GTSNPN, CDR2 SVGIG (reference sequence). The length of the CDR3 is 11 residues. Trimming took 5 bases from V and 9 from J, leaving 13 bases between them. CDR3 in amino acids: CAWAQEVAQYF. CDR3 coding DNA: TGTGCCTGGGCCCAGGAGGTGGCCCAGTACTTC.

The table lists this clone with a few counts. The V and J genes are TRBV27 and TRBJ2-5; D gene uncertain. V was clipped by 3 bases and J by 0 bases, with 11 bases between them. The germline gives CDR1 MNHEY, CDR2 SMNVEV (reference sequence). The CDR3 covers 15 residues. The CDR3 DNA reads TGTGCCAGCAGTTTTCGGCAGACATACCAAGAGACCCAGTACTTC. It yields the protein CASSFRQTYQETQYF.

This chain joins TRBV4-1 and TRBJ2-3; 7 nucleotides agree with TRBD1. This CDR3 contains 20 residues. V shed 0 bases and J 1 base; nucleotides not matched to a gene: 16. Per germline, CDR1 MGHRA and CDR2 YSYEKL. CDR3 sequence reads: CASSQDATQGSQYRTDTQYF. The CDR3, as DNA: TGCGCCAGCAGCCAAGACGCGACACAGGGGTCCCAATATCGCACAGATACGCAGTATTTT.

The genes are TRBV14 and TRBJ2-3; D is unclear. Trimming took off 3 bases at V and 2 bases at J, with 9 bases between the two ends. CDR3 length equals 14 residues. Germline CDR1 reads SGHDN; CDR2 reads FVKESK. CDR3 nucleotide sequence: TGTGCCAGCAGCCACTCTCGTCACACAGATACGCAGTATTTT. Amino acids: CASSHSRHTDTQYF.

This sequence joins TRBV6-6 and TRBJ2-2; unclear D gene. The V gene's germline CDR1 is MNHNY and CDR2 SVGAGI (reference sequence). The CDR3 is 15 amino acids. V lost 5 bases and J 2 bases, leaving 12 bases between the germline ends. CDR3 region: CASSRKGRNTGELFF. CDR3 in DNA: TGTGCCAGCAGTCGTAAGGGCAGAAACACCGGGGAGCTGTTTTTT.

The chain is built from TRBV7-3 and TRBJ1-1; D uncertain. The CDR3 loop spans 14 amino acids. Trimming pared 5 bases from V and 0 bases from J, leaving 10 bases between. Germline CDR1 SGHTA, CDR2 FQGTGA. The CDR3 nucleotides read TGTGCCAGCAGCCCCCCCGGGGTGAACACTGAAGCTTTCTTT. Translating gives CASSPPGVNTEAFF.

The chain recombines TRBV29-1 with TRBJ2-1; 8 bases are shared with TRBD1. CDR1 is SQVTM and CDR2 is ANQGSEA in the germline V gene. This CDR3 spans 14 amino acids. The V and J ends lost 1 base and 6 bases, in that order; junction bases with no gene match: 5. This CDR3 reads CSVEGTGSANEQFF. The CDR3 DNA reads TGCAGCGTTGAAGGGACAGGGAGTGCCAATGAGCAGTTCTTC.

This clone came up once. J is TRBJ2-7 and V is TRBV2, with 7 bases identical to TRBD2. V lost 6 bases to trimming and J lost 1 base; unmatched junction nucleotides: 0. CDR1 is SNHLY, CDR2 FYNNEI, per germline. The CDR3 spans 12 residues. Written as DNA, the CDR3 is TGTGCCAGCAGGCGGGAGTCCTACGAGCAGTACTTC. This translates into CASRRESYEQYF.

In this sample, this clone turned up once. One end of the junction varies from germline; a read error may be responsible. In DNA, the CDR3 is TGTGCCAGCAGCTTAGGGCTTTGGTACCCCTTGTACTTC. Encoded protein: CASSLGLWYPLYF. This chain links TRBV11-3 with TRBJ1-2, with unresolved D. In germline, CDR1 is SGHNT, CDR2 YENEEA. There are 13 residues in the CDR3.

The CDR3 coding sequence is TGTGCCAGCAGCGCGACGACACCGACCGGGGAGCTGTTTTTT. The encoded protein is CASSATTPTGELFF. The genes are TRBV11-3 and TRBJ2-2; D not certain. The germline V gene encodes CDR1 SGHNT and CDR2 YENEEA. The CDR3 contains 14 residues. Trimming shortened V by 5 bases and J by 5 bases, and 12 bases separated the two germline ends.

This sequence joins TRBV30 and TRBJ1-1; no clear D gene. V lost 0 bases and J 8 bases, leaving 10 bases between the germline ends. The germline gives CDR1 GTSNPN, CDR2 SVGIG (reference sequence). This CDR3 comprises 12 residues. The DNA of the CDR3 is TGTGCCTGGAGTGTAGTGCGGGGAGAAGCTTTCTTT. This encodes CAWSVVRGEAFF.

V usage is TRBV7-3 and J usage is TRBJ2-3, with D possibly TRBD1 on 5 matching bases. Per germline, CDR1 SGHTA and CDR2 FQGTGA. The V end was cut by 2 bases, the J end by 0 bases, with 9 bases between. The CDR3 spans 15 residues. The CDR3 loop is CASSLRSGSTDTQYF. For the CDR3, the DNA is TGTGCCAGCAGCTTACGGTCAGGGAGCACAGATACGCAGTATTTT.

The CDR3 spells CASSPGLLSENRETQYF. CDR3 in DNA: TGTGCCAGCAGCCCGGGCCTGTTGTCAGAGAACCGGGAGACCCAGTACTTC. The chain couples TRBV13 to TRBJ2-5, with D unclear. V was shortened by 5 bases and J by 5 bases, with 24 bases between the two germline ends. The germline V gene encodes CDR1 PRHDT and CDR2 FYEKMQ (reference sequence). The CDR3 sequence is 17 residues long.

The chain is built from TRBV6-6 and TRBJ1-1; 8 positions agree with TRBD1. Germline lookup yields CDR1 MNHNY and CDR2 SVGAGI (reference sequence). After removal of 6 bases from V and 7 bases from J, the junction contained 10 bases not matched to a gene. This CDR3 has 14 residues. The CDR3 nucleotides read TGTGCCAGCAGCAAACCGACAGGGGATAGTGAAGCTTTCTTT. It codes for CASSKPTGDSEAFF.

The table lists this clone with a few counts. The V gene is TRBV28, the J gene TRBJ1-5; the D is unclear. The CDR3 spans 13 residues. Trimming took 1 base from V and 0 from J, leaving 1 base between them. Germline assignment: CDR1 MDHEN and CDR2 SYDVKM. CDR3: CASSLYSNQPQHF. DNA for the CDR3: TGTGCCAGCAGTTTATATAGCAATCAGCCCCAGCATTTT.

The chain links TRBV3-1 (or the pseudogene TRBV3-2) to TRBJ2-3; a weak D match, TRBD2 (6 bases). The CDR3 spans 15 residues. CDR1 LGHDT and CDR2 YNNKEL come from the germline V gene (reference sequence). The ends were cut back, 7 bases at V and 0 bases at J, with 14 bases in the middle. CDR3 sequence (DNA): TGTGCCAGCACCTATAGCGGAACTAGCACAGATACGCAGTATTTT. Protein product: CASTYSGTSTDTQYF.

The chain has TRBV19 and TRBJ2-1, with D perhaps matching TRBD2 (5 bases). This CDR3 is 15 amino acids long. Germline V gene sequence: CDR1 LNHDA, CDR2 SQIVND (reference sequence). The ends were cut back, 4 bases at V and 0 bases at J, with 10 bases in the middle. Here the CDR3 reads CASSTQRSSYNEQFF. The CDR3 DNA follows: TGTGCCAGTAGTACCCAGCGGAGCTCCTACAATGAGCAGTTCTTC.